This T cell receptor (beta chain) was identified in a study of T cells after yellow fever vaccination. Whole-study context: Fractions with few cells were prepared using SMART-Seq v4 Ultra Low Input. General study results and limits: On re-exposure, the response was weaker but peaked faster, at day 5 versus 15. After the booster, over 95% of CD4 and 88% of CD8 primary-response clones were re-detected.

Germline CDR1 reads LNHNV; CDR2 reads YYDKDF (reference sequence). This CDR3 spans 16 amino acids. The germline V and J ends were trimmed by 1 base and 4 bases, with 16 bases remaining between them. Concerning this clonotype itself: The target antigen is unknown.

The authors made TCR cDNA by 5'RACE template switching, adding a universal primer site and UMIs. TCRdb re-analysed the 5' RACE reads in MiXCR, keeping a single row per CDR3 protein. The table lists a few hundred thousand distinct CDR3 sequences, 4.1% of them singletons. The V and J genes are TRBV15 and TRBJ1-1, with a possible D match to TRBD1 (6 bases). Sequences were derived from PBMCs, sampled 5 days after the yellow fever booster vaccination. This sequence originates from a young man who received the YFV17D yellow fever vaccine. The CDR3 sequence: CATSRGYREGSTEAFF. As DNA, the CDR3 is TGTGCCACCAGCAGAGGTTACAGGGAAGGGAGCACTGAAGCTTTCTTT.